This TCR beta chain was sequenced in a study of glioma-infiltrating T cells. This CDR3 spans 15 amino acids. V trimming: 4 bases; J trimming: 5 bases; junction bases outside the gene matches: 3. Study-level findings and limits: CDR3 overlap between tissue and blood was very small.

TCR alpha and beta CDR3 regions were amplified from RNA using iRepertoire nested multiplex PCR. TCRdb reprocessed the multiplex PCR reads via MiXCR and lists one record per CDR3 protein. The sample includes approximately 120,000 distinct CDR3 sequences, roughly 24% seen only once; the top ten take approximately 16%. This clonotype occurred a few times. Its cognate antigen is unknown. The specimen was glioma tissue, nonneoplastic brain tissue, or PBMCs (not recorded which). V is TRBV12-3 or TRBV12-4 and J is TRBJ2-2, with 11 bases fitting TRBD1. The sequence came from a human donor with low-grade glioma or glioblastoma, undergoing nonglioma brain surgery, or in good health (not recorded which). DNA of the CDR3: TGTGCCAGCAGTTCTGGGACAGGGGGTACCGGGGAGCTGTTTTTT. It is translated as CASSSGTGGTGELFF.